This T cell receptor (beta chain) was profiled in a study of shared clonotypes between healthy human individuals. Overall study context: Per-donor plates numbered three CD4 naive, three CD4 memory, two CD8 naive and one CD8 memory. Notes on the study in general: On the whole, naive subsets had larger estimated richness than memory subsets had. Compared with clonotypes that all four donors shared, non-shared clonotypes had lower generation probabilities.

Replicate PCRs for sorted subsets used 200 ng DNA; this equaled 33,000 or so T cell genomes. Sequenced by immunoSEQ multiplex PCR; TCRdb stores in-frame clones only, minus some. The sample consists of 1.6 million or so clones, about 98.5% of them appearing once. Concerning this clone: Its antigen is currently unknown.

This CDR3 region has 14 residues. The V end lost 0 bases, the J end lost 3 bases, and 8 bases lay between the germline ends. The germline gives CDR1 MNHEY, CDR2 SMNVEV (reference sequence). The source material was naive CD4+ T cells sorted from blood. Subset meaning: CD45RA+ positively selected. The chain is built from TRBV27 and TRBJ1-1; D possibly corresponds to TRBD1 (5 bases). This receptor was taken from a man under 40 in good health. The CDR3 DNA reads TGTGCCAGCAGTTTATCGAAAGGGGACACTGAAGCTTTCTTT. As protein: CASSLSKGDTEAFF.